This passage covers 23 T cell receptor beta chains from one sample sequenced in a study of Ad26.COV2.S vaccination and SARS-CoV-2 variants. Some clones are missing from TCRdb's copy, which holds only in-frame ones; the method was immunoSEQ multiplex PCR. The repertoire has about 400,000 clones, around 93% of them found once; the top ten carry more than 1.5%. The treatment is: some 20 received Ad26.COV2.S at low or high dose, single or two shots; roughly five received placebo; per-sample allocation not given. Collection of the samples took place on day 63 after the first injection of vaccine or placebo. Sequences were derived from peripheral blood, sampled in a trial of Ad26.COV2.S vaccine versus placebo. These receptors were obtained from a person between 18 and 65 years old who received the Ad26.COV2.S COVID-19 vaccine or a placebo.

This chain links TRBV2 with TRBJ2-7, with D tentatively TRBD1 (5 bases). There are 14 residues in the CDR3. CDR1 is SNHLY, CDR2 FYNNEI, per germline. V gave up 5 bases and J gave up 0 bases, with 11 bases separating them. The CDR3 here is CASSIGADSYEQYF. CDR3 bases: TGTGCCAGCAGTATAGGGGCTGACTCCTACGAGCAGTACTTC.

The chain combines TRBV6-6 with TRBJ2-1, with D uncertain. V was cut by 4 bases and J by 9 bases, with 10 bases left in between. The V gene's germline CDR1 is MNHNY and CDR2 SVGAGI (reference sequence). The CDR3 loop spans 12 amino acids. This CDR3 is CASSSRIPEQFF. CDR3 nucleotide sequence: TGTGCCAGCAGTTCGAGGATACCTGAGCAGTTCTTC.

As DNA, the CDR3 is TGTGCCAGCAGCGTAGGACAGGGAGTCTATGGCTACACCTTC. Translation gives CASSVGQGVYGYTF. The J gene is TRBJ1-2, the V gene TRBV9, with TRBD1 identical over 7 bases. The germline CDR1 and CDR2 sequences are SGDLS and YYNGEE. V lost 0 bases, J lost 4 bases, and 3 bases stayed unmatched. CDR3 length: 14 residues. Complete variable domain (other parts from reference TRBV9 and TRBJ1-2): DSGVTQTPKHLITATGQRVTLRCSPRSGDLSVYWYQQSLDQGLQFLIQYYNGEERAKGNILERFSAQQFPDLHSELNLSSLELGDSALYFCASSVGQGVYGYTFGSGTRLTVV.

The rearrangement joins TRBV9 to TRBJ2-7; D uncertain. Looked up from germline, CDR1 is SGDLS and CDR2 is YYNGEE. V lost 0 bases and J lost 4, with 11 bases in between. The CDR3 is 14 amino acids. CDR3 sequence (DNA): TGTGCCAGCAGCGTAGATCTGGGTCCATACGAGCAGTACTTC. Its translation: CASSVDLGPYEQYF.

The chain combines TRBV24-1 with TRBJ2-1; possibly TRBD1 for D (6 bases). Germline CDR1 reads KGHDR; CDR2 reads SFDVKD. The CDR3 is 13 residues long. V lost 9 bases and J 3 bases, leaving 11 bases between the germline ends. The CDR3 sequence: CATSQGSYNEQFF. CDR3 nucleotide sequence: TGTGCCACCTCGCAGGGGAGCTACAATGAGCAGTTCTTC.

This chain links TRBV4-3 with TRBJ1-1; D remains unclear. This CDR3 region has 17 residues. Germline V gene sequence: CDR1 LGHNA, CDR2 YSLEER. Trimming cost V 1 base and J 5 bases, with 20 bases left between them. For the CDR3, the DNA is TGCGCCAGCAGCCAAGCAAGGTTTCAGGAGCTGGGGACTGAAGCTTTCTTT. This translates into CASSQARFQELGTEAFF.

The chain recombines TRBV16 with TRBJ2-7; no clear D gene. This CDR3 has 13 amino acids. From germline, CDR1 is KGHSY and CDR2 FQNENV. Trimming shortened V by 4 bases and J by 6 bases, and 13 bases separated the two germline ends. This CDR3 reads CASSLSAGSEQYF. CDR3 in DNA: TGTGCCAGCAGCCTATCGGCTGGCTCCGAGCAGTACTTC.

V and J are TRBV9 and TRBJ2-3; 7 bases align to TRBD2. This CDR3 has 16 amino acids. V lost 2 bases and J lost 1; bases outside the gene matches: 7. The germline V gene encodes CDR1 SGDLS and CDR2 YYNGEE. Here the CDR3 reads CASSVPSGERTDTQYF. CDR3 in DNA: TGTGCCAGCAGCGTTCCGAGCGGGGAGCGCACAGATACGCAGTATTTT.

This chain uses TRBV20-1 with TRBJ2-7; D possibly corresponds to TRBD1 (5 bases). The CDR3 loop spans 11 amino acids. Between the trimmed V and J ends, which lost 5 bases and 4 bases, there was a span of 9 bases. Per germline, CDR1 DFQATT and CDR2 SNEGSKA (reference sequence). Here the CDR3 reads CSAQGGYEQYF. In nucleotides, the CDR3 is TGCAGTGCTCAGGGTGGGTACGAGCAGTACTTC.

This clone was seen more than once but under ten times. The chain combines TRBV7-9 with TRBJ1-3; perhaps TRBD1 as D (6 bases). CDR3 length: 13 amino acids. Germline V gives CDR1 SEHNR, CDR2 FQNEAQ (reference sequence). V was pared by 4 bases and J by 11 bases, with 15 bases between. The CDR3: CASSYRDGQPIYF. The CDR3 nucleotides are TGTGCCAGCAGCTACCGGGACGGACAGCCCATATATTTT. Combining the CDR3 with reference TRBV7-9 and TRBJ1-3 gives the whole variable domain DTGVSQNPRHKITKRGQNVTFRCDPISEHNRLYWYRQTLGQGPEFLTYFQNEAQLEKSRLLSDRFSAERPKGSFSTLEIQRTEQGDSAMYLCASSYRDGQPIYFGEGSWLTVV.

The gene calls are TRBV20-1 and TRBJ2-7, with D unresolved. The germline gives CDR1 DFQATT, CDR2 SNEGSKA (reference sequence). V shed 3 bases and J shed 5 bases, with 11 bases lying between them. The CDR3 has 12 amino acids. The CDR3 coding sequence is TGCAGTGCTAGTAGGGTGTTAAACGAGCAGTACTTC. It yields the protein CSASRVLNEQYF.

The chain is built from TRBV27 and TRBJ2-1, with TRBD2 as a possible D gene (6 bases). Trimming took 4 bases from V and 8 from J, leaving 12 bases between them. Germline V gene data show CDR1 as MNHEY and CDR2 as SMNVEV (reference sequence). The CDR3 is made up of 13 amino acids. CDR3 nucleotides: TGTGCCAGCAGTTGGGGAGGCCTCGATGAGCAGTTCTTC. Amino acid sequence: CASSWGGLDEQFF.

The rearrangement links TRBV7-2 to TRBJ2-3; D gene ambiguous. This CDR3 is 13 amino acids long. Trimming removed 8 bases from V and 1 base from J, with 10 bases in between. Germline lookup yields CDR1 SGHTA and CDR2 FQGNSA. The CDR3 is CASQPQGTDTQYF. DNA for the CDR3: TGTGCCAGCCAACCCCAGGGCACAGATACGCAGTATTTT.

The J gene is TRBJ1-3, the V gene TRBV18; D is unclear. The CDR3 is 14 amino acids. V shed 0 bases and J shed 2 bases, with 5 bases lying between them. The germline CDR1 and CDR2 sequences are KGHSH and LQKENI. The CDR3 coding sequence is TGTGCCAGCTCACCACCAGGGACTGGAAACACCATATATTTT. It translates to CASSPPGTGNTIYF.

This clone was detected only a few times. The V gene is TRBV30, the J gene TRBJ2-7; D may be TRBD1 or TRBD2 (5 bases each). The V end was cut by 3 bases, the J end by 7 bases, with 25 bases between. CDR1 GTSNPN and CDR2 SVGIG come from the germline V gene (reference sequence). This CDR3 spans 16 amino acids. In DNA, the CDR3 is TGTGCCTGGAGGGGGCCGGGACGACATATCCTAAGGGAGCAGTACTTC. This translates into CAWRGPGRHILREQYF.

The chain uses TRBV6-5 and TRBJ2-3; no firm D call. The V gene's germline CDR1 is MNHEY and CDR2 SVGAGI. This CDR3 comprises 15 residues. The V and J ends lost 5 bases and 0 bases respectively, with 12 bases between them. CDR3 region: CASSTLGSSTDTQYF. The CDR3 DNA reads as TGTGCCAGCAGTACATTGGGCTCTAGCACAGATACGCAGTATTTT.

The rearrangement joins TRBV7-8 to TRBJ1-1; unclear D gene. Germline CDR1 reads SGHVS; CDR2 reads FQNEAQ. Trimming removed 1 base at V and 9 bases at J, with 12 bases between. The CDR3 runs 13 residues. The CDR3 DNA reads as TGTGCCAGCAGCTTAGTTGAGGGATTCCAAGCTTTCTTT. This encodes CASSLVEGFQAFF.

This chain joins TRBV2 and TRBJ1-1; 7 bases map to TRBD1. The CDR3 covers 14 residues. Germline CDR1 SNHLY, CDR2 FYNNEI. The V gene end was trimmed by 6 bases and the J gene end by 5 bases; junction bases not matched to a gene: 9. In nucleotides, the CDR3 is TGTGCCAGCAGGCTGACAGGGATGAGGACTGAAGCTTTCTTT. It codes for CASRLTGMRTEAFF. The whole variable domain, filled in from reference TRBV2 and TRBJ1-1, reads EPEVTQTPSHQVTQMGQEVILRCVPISNHLYFYWYRQILGQKVEFLVSFYNNEISEKSEIFDDQFSVERPDGSNFTLKIRSTKLEDSAMYFCASRLTGMRTEAFFGQGTRLTVV.

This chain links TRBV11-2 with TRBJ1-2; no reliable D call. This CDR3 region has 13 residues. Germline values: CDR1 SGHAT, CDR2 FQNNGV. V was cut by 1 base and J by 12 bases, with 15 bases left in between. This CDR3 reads CASSLANFEADTF. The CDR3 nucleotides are TGTGCCAGCAGCTTAGCCAATTTCGAAGCTGACACCTTC.

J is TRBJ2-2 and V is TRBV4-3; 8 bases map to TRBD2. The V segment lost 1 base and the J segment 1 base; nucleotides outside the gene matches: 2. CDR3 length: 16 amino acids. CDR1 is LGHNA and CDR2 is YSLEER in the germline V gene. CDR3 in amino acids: CASSQGTSRNTGELFF. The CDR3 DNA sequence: TGCGCCAGCAGCCAAGGGACTAGCCGGAACACCGGGGAGCTGTTTTTT.

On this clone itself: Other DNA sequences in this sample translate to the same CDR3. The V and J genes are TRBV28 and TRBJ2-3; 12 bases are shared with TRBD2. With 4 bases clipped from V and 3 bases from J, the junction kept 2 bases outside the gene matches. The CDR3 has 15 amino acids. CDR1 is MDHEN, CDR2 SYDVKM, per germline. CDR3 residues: CASSSSGGATDTQYF. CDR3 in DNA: TGTGCCAGCAGTTCTAGCGGGGGGGCAACAGATACGCAGTATTTT.

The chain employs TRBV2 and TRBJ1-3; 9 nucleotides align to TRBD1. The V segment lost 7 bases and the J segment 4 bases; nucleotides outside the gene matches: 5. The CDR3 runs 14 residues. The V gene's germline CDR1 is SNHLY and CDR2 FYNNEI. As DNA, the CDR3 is TGTGCCAGCACCGCGGACAGGGGAGGAAACACCATATATTTT. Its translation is CASTADRGGNTIYF.

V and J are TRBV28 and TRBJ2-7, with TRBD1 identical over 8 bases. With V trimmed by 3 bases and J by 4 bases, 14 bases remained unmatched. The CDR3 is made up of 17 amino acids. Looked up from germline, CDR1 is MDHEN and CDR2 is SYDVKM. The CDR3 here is CASSLASRGQFTYEQYF. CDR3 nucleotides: TGTGCCAGCAGTTTGGCCTCCAGGGGGCAATTCACTTACGAGCAGTACTTC. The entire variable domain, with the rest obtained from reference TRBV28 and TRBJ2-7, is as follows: DVKVTQSSRYLVKRTGEKVFLECVQDMDHENMFWYRQDPGLGLRLIYFSYDVKMKEKGDIPEGYSVSREKKERFSLILESASTNQTSMYLCASSLASRGQFTYEQYFGPGTRLTVT.